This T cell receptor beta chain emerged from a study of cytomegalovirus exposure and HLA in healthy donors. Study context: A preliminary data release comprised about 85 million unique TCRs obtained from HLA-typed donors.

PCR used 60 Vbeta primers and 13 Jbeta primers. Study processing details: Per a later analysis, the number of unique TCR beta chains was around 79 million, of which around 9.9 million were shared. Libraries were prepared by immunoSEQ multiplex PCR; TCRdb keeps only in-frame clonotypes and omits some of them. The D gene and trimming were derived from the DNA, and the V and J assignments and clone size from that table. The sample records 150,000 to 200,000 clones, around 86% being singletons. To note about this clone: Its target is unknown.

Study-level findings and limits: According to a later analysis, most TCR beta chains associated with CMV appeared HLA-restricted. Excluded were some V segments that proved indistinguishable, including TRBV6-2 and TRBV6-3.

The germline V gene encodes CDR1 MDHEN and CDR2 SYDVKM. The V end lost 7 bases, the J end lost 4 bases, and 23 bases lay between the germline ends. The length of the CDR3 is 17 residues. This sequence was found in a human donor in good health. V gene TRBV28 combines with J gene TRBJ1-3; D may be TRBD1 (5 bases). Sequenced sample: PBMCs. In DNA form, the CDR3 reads TGTGCCAGCACCCTCGGGGGTCGGACCCAGGGCGGAAACACCATATATTTT. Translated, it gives CASTLGGRTQGGNTIYF. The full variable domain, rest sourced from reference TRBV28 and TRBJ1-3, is DVKVTQSSRYLVKRTGEKVFLECVQDMDHENMFWYRQDPGLGLRLIYFSYDVKMKEKGDIPEGYSVSREKKERFSLILESASTNQTSMYLCASTLGGRTQGGNTIYFGEGSWLTVV.